The clone carrying this T cell receptor (beta chain) has only one observation. As yet, its antigen is unknown. A second about 7 to 11 cycle PCR used barcoded and J-beta primers. The authors tagged each cDNA molecule using a template-switch adaptor with 12 random nucleotides. TCRdb reprocessed the 5' RACE reads via MiXCR and lists one record per CDR3 protein. The sample has roughly 800,000 distinct CDR3 sequences; 20% to 25% are singletons. The germline CDR1 and CDR2 sequences are DFQATT and SNEGSKA (reference sequence). The germline V and J ends were trimmed by 0 bases and 7 bases, with 10 bases remaining between them. The CDR3 is made up of 13 amino acids. These data belong to a study of blood T cells in healthy people across ages. Study summary: When template switching was applied, about one barcoded beta molecule was captured per two T cells. Findings and limits, study-wide: Samples with more naive T cells showed higher observed beta diversity.

These data also formed part of another study, on T cells of mothers and their children. From that paper: All extracted RNA went into cDNA synthesis, roughly 1.5 ug per 15 ul.

The receptor was derived from a boy younger than 18 in good health. Input material: blood. The chain employs TRBV20-1 and TRBJ2-1; D may match TRBD1 or TRBD2 (5 bases each). Here the CDR3 DNA reads TGCAGTGCTAGAGATCTGGGGACGAATGAGCAGTTCTTC. Translating gives CSARDLGTNEQFF.